This T cell receptor beta chain appears in the sequencing data of a study of regulatory T cells in long-lasting Graves disease. The V gene's germline CDR1 is MDHEN and CDR2 SYDVKM. The CDR3 has 15 residues. V lost 6 bases, J lost 5 bases, and 19 bases lay in between. To make TCR beta libraries, researchers used iRepertoire HTBI primers and Arm-PCR of CDR3 regions. MiXCR, run by TCRdb on the multiplex PCR reads, gives a single entry per CDR3 protein. The data contain about 460,000 distinct CDR3 sequences, approximately 14% of them seen just once; the ten biggest clones take up roughly a sixth. Stated time point: newly diagnosed GD, antithyroid drugs for less than 3 months. RNA from PBMCs was the source of the TCR library. This clonotype showed up many times. The data also belong to a second study, concerning T cells in Graves' hyperthyroidism and ophthalmopathy.

The chain recombines TRBV28 with TRBJ1-1; the D gene is possibly TRBD1 (6 bases). The sample was peripheral blood mononuclear cells (PBMCs), taken at new diagnosis, from a patient treated with antithyroid drugs. The receptor's source is a woman aged 50 to 60 with Graves disease. The CDR3 sequence is CASSVRQDVYTEAFF. The CDR3 coding sequence is TGTGCCAGCAGCGTTAGACAGGATGTTTATACTGAAGCTTTCTTT.